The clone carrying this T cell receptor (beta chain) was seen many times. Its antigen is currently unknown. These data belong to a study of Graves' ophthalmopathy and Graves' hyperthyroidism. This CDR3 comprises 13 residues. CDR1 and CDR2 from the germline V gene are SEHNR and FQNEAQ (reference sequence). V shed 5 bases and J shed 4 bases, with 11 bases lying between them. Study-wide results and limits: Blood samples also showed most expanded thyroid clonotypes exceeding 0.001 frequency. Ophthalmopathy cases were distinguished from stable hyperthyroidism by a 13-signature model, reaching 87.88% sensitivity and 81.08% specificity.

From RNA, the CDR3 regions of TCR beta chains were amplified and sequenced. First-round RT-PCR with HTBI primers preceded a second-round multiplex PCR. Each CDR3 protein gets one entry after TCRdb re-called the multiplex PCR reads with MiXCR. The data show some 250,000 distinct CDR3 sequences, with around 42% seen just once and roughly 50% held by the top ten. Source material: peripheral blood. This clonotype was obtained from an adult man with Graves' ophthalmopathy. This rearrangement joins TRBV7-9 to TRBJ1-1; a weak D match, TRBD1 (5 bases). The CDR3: CASSAQGFTEAFF. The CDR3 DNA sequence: TGTGCCAGCAGCGCCCAGGGTTTCACTGAAGCTTTCTTT.